The 6 T cell receptor beta chains below were found in one sample sequenced in a study of spatial heterogeneity in lung cancer. TCRdb used MiXCR to reprocess the 5' RACE reads, holding one entry per CDR3 protein. The sample carries some 41,000 distinct CDR3 sequences, 10% recorded once. Described time point: blood at routine non-recurrence follow-up after resection. The sample consisted of PBMCs, taken at follow-up. The receptors come from a female donor with early-stage non-small cell lung cancer.

This clonotype was counted many times. This rearrangement joins TRBV20-1 to TRBJ2-5; either TRBD1 or TRBD2 may supply D (5 bases each). Looked up from germline, CDR1 is DFQATT and CDR2 is SNEGSKA (reference sequence). V was trimmed by 3 bases and J by 2 bases, leaving 16 bases between them. This CDR3 region has 15 residues. CDR3 protein: CSASHPGTDQETQYF. The CDR3 DNA reads TGCAGTGCTAGTCATCCCGGGACGGATCAAGAGACCCAGTACTTC.

The sample holds many counts of this clonotype. J is TRBJ2-1 and V is TRBV20-1; TRBD1 matches at 8 bases. This CDR3 has 18 residues. The V segment lost 0 bases and the J segment 7 bases; nucleotides outside the gene matches: 17. Germline values: CDR1 DFQATT, CDR2 SNEGSKA (reference sequence). The CDR3 sequence: CSARDETSRTGLTNEQFF. CDR3 DNA sequence: TGCAGTGCTAGAGATGAGACTTCGCGGACAGGGCTGACTAATGAGCAGTTCTTC.

This clonotype was seen at least ten times. CDR3 DNA: TGTGCCAGCAGCCTAGGGCTACAGGGCGGTGAAAAACTGTTTTTT. It encodes CASSLGLQGGEKLFF. The chain uses TRBV7-9 and TRBJ1-4; D perhaps matches TRBD1 (6 bases). CDR3 size: 15 residues. Trimming took 5 bases from V and 7 from J, leaving 17 bases between them. Germline values: CDR1 SEHNR, CDR2 FQNEAQ (reference sequence).

The V gene is TRBV6-2 or TRBV6-3, the J gene TRBJ2-2; either TRBD1 or TRBD2 may supply D (5 bases each). The germline V and J ends were trimmed by 8 bases and 0 bases, with 13 bases remaining between them. The V gene's germline CDR1 is MNHEY and CDR2 SVGEGT. The CDR3 totals 15 residues. DNA of the CDR3: TGTGCCAGCTTCACACCGGGACCGAACACCGGGGAGCTGTTTTTT. Encoded protein: CASFTPGPNTGELFF.

In this sample, this clonotype turned up many times. The rearrangement joins TRBV7-2 to TRBJ1-2; D gene ambiguous. This CDR3 is built from 14 residues. Germline CDR1 and CDR2: SGHTA and FQGNSA. The V gene lost 1 base and the J gene lost 6 bases, with 12 bases spanning the gap. CDR3 DNA: TGTGCCAGCAGCTTAGGACGCCAGGTAGATGGCTACACCTTC. Its protein is CASSLGRQVDGYTF.

This clonotype was seen a handful of times. The chain joins TRBV30 to TRBJ1-5; D call uncertain. The CDR3 length is 14 residues. The germline V gene has CDR1 GTSNPN and CDR2 SVGIG (reference sequence). V lost 0 bases and J 4 bases, leaving 10 bases between the germline ends. The DNA of the CDR3 is TGTGCCTGGAGTGTCGGTCCCGGTAATCAGCCCCAGCATTTT. Encoded protein: CAWSVGPGNQPQHF.